At least ten counts were recorded for the clone carrying this T cell receptor beta chain. V was pared by 7 bases and J by 4 bases, with 11 bases between. Germline lookup yields CDR1 MNHNS and CDR2 SASEGT. The CDR3 runs 13 residues. Each donor was a healthy Caucasian. These data originate in a study of identical twins. Each CDR3 protein is one row after TCRdb ran MiXCR on the 5' RACE reads. The table lists roughly 250,000 distinct CDR3 sequences, roughly 13% of them singletons, with under 9.5% in the top ten. The receptor's source is a woman between 18 and 30 years old in good health. Material for sequencing was memory (CD45RO+) T cells sorted from blood. V is TRBV6-1 and J is TRBJ2-1, with a weak D call TRBD2 (5 bases). CDR3 sequence: CASKAGYYNEQFF. CDR3 coding DNA: TGTGCCAGCAAGGCGGGCTATTACAATGAGCAGTTCTTC.